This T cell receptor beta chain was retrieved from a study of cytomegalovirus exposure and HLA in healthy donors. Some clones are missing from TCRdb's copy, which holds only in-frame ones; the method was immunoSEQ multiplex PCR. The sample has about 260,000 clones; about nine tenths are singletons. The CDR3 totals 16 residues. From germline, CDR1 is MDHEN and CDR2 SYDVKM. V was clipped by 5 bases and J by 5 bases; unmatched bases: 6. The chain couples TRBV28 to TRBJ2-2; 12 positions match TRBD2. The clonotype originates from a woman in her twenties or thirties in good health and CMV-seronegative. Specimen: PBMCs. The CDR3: CASSRLAGEGTGELFF. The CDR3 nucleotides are TGTGCCAGCAGTCGACTAGCGGGAGAAGGTACCGGGGAGCTGTTTTTT. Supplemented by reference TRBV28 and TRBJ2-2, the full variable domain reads DVKVTQSSRYLVKRTGEKVFLECVQDMDHENMFWYRQDPGLGLRLIYFSYDVKMKEKGDIPEGYSVSREKKERFSLILESASTNQTSMYLCASSRLAGEGTGELFFGEGSRLTVL.